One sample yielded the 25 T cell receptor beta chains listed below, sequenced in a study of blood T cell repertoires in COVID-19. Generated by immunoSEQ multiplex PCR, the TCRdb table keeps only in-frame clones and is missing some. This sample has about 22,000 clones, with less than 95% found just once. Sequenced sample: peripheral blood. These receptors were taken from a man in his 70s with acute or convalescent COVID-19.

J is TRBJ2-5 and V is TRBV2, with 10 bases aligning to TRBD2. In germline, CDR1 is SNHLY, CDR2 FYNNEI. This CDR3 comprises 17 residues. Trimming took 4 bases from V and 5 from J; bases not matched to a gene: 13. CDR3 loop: CASSGRLAGGRLETQYF. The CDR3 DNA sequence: TGTGCCAGCAGTGGAAGATTAGCGGGGGGCCGGTTGGAGACCCAGTACTTC.

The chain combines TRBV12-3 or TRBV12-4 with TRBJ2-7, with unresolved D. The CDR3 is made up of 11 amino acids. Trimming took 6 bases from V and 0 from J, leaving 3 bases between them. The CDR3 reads CASSFSYEQYF. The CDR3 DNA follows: TGTGCCAGCAGCTTCTCCTACGAGCAGTACTTC.

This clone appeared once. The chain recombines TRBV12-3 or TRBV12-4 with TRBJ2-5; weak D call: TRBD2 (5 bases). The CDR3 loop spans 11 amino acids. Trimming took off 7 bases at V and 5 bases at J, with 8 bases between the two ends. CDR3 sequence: CASTPGETQYF. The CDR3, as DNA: TGTGCCAGCACCCCGGGGGAGACCCAGTACTTC.

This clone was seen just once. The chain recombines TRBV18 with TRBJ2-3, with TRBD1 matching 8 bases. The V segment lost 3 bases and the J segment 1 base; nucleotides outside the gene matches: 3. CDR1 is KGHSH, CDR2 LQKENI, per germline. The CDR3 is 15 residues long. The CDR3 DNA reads TGTGCCAGCTCACCGGGACAGGTGCGCACAGATACGCAGTATTTT. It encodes CASSPGQVRTDTQYF.

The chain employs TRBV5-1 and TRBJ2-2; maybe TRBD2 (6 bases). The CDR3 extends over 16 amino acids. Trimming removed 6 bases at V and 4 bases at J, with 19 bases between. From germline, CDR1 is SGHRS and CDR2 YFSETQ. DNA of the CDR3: TGCGCCAGCACCCAACAAACCGGGAGAGGCACCGGGGAGCTGTTTTTT. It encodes CASTQQTGRGTGELFF. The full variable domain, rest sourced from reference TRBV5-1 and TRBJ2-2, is KAGVTQTPRYLIKTRGQQVTLSCSPISGHRSVSWYQQTPGQGLQFLFEYFSETQRNKGNFPGRFSGRQFSNSRSEMNVSTLELGDSALYLCASTQQTGRGTGELFFGEGSRLTVL.

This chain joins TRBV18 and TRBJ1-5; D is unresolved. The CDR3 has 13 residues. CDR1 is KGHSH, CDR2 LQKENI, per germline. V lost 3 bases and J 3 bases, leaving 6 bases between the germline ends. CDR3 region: CASSPGDNQPQHF. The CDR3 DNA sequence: TGTGCCAGCTCACCCGGAGACAATCAGCCCCAGCATTTT.

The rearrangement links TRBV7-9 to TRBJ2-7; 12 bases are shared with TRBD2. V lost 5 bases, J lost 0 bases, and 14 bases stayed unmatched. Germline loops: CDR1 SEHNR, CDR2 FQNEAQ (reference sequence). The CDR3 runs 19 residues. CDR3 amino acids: CASSPRLAGVAGSSYEQYF. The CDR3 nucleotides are TGTGCCAGCAGCCCGAGACTAGCGGGAGTGGCGGGGTCCTCCTACGAGCAGTACTTC.

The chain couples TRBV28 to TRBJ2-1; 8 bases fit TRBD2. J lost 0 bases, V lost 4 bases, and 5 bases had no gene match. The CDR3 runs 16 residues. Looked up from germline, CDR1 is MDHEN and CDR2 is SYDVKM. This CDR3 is CASSSPGGRSYNEQFF. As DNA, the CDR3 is TGTGCCAGCAGTTCACCGGGAGGGCGCTCCTACAATGAGCAGTTCTTC.

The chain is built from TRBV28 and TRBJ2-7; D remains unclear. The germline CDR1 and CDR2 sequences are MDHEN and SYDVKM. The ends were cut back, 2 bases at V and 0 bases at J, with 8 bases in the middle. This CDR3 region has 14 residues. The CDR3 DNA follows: TGTGCCAGCAGTTTAAGTCAGAACTCCTACGAGCAGTACTTC. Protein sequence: CASSLSQNSYEQYF.

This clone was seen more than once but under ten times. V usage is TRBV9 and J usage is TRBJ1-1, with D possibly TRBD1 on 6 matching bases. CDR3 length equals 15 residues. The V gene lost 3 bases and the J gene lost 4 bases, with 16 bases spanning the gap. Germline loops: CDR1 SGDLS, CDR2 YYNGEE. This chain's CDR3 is CASSAMGAGSTEAFF. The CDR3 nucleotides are TGTGCCAGCAGCGCTATGGGGGCAGGGTCCACTGAAGCTTTCTTT.

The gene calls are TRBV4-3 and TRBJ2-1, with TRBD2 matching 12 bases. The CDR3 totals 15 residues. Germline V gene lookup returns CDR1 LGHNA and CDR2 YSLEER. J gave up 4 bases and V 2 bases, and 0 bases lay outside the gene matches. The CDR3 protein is CASSQTSGRYNEQFF. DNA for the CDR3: TGCGCCAGCAGCCAAACTAGCGGGAGGTACAATGAGCAGTTCTTC.

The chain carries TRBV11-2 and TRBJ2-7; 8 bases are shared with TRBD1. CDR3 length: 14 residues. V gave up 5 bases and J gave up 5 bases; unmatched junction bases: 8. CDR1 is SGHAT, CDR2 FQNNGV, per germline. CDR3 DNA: TGTGCCAGCAGCCTGGACAGGGTAGCCCACGAGCAGTACTTC. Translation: CASSLDRVAHEQYF. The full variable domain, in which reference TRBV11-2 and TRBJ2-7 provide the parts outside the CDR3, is EAGVAQSPRYKIIEKRQSVAFWCNPISGHATLYWYQQILGQGPKLLIQFQNNGVVDDSQLPKDRFSAERLKGVDSTLKIQPAKLEDSAVYLCASSLDRVAHEQYFGPGTRLTVT.

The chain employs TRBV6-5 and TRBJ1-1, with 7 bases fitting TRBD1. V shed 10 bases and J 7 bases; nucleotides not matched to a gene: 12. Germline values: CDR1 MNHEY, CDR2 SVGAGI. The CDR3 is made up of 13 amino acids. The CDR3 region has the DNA TGTGCCACCTCGCGGGACAGCGTGAATGAAGCTTTCTTT. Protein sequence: CATSRDSVNEAFF.

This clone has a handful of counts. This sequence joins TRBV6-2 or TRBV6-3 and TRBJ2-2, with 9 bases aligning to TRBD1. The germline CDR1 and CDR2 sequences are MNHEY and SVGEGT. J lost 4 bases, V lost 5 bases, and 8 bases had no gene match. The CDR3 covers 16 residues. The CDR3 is CASSQLLTGGTGELFF. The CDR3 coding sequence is TGTGCCAGCAGTCAGCTCCTGACAGGGGGCACCGGGGAGCTGTTTTTT.

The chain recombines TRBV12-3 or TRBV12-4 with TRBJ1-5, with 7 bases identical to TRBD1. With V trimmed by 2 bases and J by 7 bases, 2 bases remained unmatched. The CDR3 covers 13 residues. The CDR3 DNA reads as TGTGCCAGCAGTTTAACAGGGGAACAGCCCCAGCATTTT. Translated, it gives CASSLTGEQPQHF.

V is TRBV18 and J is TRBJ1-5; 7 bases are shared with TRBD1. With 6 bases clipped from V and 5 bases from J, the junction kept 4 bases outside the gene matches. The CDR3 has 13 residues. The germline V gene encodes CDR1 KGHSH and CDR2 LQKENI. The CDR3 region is CASSQGQHQPQHF. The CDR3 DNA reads TGTGCCAGCTCCCAGGGACAGCATCAGCCCCAGCATTTT.

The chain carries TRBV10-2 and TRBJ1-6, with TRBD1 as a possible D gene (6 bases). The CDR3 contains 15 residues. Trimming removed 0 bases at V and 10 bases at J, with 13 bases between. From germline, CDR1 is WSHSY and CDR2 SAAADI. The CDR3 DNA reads TGCGCCAGCAGTGAGTCCGGGACATCGGGATCACCCCTCCACTTT. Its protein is CASSESGTSGSPLHF.

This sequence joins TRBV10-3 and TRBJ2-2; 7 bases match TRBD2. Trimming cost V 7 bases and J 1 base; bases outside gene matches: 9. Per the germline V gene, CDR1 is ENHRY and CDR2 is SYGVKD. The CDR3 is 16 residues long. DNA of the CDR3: TGTGCCATCACCACGGGGGAGGGGCAGAACACCGGGGAGCTGTTTTTT. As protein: CAITTGEGQNTGELFF.

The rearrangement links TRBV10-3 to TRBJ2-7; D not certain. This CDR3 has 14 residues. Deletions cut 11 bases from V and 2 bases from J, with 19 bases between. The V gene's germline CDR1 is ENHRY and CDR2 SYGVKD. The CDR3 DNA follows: TGTGCCGCGTCCTCCGGGTCAATAGCCTACGAGCAGTACTTC. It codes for CAASSGSIAYEQYF.

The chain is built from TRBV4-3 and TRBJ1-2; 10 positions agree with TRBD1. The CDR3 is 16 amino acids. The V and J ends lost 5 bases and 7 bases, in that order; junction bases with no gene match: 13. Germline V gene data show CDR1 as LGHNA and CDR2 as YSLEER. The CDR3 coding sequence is TGCGCCAGCAGCTCAGCGCTTCTGGGACAGGGGCTTGGCTACACCTTC. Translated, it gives CASSSALLGQGLGYTF.

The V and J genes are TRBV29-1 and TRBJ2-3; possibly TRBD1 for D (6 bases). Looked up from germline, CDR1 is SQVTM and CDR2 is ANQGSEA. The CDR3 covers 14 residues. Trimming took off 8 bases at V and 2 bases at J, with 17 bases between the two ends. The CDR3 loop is CSFTAGTLTDTQYF. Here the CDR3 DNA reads TGCAGCTTCACGGCTGGGACACTCACAGATACGCAGTATTTT.

The CDR3 region is CASSPGTVYYEQYF. The CDR3 DNA follows: TGTGCCAGTAGTCCCGGGACAGTTTACTACGAGCAGTACTTC. The chain couples TRBV19 to TRBJ2-7, with 7 bases identical to TRBD1. The junction had 7 bases not matched to a gene; V was cut back by 5 bases and J by 3 bases. This CDR3 region has 14 residues. Germline V gene lookup returns CDR1 LNHDA and CDR2 SQIVND (reference sequence).

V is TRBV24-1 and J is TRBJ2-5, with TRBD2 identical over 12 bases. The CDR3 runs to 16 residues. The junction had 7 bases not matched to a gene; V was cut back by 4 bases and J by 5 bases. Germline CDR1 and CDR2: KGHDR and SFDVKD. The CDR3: CATSDLSGTSGETQYF. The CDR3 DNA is TGTGCCACCAGTGACCTCTCCGGGACTAGCGGGGAGACCCAGTACTTC.

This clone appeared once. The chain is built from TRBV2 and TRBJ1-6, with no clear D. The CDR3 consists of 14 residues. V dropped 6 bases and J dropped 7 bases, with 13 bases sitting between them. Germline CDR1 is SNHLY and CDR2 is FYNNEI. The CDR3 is CASSSGSSNSPLHF. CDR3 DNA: TGTGCCAGCAGCTCCGGGTCGTCGAATTCACCCCTCCACTTT.

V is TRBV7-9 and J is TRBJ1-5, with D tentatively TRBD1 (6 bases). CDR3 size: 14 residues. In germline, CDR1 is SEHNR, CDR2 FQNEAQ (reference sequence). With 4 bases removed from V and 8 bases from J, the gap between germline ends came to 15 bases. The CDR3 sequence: CASSSQGIGEPQHF. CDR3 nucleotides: TGTGCCAGCAGCTCTCAGGGGATAGGGGAGCCCCAGCATTTT.